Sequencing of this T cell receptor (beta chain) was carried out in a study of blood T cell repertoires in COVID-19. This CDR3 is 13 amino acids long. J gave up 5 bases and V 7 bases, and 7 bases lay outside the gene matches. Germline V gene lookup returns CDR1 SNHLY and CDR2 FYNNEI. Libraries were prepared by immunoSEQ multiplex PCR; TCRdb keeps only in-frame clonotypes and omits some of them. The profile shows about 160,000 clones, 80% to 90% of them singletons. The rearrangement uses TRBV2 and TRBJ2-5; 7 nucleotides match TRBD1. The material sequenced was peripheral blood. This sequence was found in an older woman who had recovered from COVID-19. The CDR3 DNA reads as TGTGCCAGCAAAGAGGGGGCAGGGGAGACCCAGTACTTC. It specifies CASKEGAGETQYF.